This T cell receptor beta chain was sequenced during a study of Graves' ophthalmopathy and Graves' hyperthyroidism listed by TCRdb under 2018. At the level of the whole study: Peripheral blood samples were taken at the time of initial diagnosis, before any treatment was given. To tell Graves' ophthalmopathy apart from Graves' hyperthyroidism, and to predict which patients would progress to ophthalmopathy, the study relied on TCR beta repertoire signatures. In total, some 130 blood samples were TCR-sequenced: fewer than 50 ophthalmopathy, 80 or so hyperthyroidism and about 17 hyperthyroidism-to-ophthalmopathy patients. A discovery set of 90 to 100 patients (43 ophthalmopathy, about 58 stable hyperthyroidism) was enrolled to explore V-J signatures distinguishing ophthalmopathy from hyperthyroidism. The independent validation cohort included about 19 hyperthyroidism patients plus 17 patients who later progressed from hyperthyroidism to ophthalmopathy. T-cell repertoires of thyroid tissue and blood were compared in over 5 hyperthyroidism patients. Once sampling was done, hyperthyroidism patients were given methimazole at a starting dose of 30 mg daily, while ophthalmopathy patients were given high-dose intravenous methylprednisolone. The 100 discovery patients were divided at random into training and test sets in a 7:3 ratio.

For repertoire sequencing, the TCR beta CDR3 regions were amplified from RNA transcripts. The first round of RT-PCR was done with HTBI primers and the Qiagen OneStep RT-PCR kit, and was followed by a second round of multiplex PCR, then size selection and purification. Sequencing of the libraries was carried out on an Illumina HiSeq2000 in paired-end mode with 100 bp reads. As for how the authors treated the data: SOAPnuke was used to process the reads, removing any read that contained adapters or uncalled bases, had a mean Phred below 15, or lacked an exact match to the constant primer or identifier. COPE v1.2.5 was used to merge high-quality paired reads. Each unique nucleotide sequence was defined as a clonotype, and clonotypes were aligned to IMGT TRB V, D and J references with MiTCR v1.1. The analysis was limited to V-J combinations with a frequency above 0.0001, which together covered 99% to 99.2% of the repertoires. For each V-J combination, a TCR clonal expansion and chaos score was defined as F50 clonal expansion divided by the chaos observed in the TCRdist matrix. Features were reduced by Welch's t-statistics and random forest to approximately 12 V-J combinations, which fed a naive Bayes classifier. Thyroid-blood repertoire similarity was quantified with the Morisita-Horn index. The public reads were run again by TCRdb, first through fastp at Q25 and then through MiXCR, and only productive beta chains were kept. Merged by CDR3 protein, the rows form single entries marked with the most common genes and DNA. TCRdb, not the original authors, processed these V and J calls. The sample includes some 410,000 distinct CDR3 sequences, with about 21% observed a single time. Jointly, the top ten make up 3% of the sample.

This clonotype was seen ten or more times. Its binding antigen is unknown. No qualities accompany the bases; no much larger clone lies one base away. A patient counted as having stable hyperthyroidism if there was no progression to ophthalmopathy within 18 months of follow-up. Patients with hyperthyroidism were aged 18 to 65 years, had been newly diagnosed, and had a disease duration of less than 2 months. Patients with other autoimmune diseases, uncontrolled infections, pregnancy or lactation were excluded from the study. Diagnosis relied on clinical symptoms, serum thyroxine, TRAb, thyroid ultrasound and orbital computed tomography. Ficoll-Paque density gradient centrifugation was used to isolate PBMCs from under 11 ml of fresh peripheral blood. Total RNA was extracted with Trizol reagent and quality-checked on an Agilent 2100 Bioanalyzer. The CDR3 sequence holds 15 residues, the cysteine and phenylalanine included. Of the read, only the CDR3 DNA is kept; its 45 bases are in frame from base 1. The germline V end is reduced by 4 bases and the J end by 4 bases; junction bases left unmatched: 4.

Findings and caveats that apply to the study as a whole: Most expanded thyroid clonotypes with a frequency above 0.001 also appeared in blood, which suggests that blood repertoires may reflect the immune response in the thyroid. Sample size was not statistically predetermined, and group allocation was not concealed from the investigators. In validation, the model predicted ophthalmopathy progression with about 71% sensitivity and around 72% specificity; roughly eleven predicted patients were CT-confirmed with GO in a median of 6.5 months. In cross-validation, the 13-signature model distinguished ophthalmopathy from stable hyperthyroidism with roughly 90% sensitivity and roughly 81% specificity, and in the test set the corresponding values were roughly 80% and 76%.

The sequence is built from TRBV12-3 or TRBV12-4 and TRBJ1-2, and 12 bases in between align with TRBD1. The TCR sequence derives from a woman between 18 and 30 years old with stable Graves' hyperthyroidism. Donor details come from another sample of the same person, matched by shared clones. The sample comprised peripheral blood. This receptor has the CDR3 CASSSGTGGVYGYTF. The DNA sequence reads TGTGCCAGCAGTTCCGGGACAGGGGGCGTCTATGGCTACACCTTC.